The 18 T cell receptor beta chains listed next were all sequenced from one sample in a study of T cell repertoires in cytomegalovirus infection. Their antigens remain unidentified. One entry per CDR3 protein, called by TCRdb with MiXCR from the reads. The table includes under 500,000 distinct CDR3 sequences, about 39% detected once. Specimen: cultured PBMCs, collected from culture after CMV antigen stimulation. The receptors were sampled from a human donor in good health (CMV status not recorded). Some clones in this sample may be carry-over from other donors' samples.

The rearrangement joins TRBV7-2 to TRBJ2-3, with 10 bases that match TRBD1. J lost 6 bases, V lost 5 bases, and 5 bases had no gene match. The germline gives CDR1 SGHTA, CDR2 FQGNSA. This CDR3 spans 14 amino acids. CDR3 coding DNA: TGTGCCAGCAGCACCGGGACAGGGGAGGATACGCAGTATTTT. It encodes CASSTGTGEDTQYF.

This chain connects TRBV27 to TRBJ2-5, with D perhaps matching TRBD1 or TRBD2 (5 bases each). Per germline, CDR1 MNHEY and CDR2 SMNVEV (reference sequence). This CDR3 contains 14 residues. V was shortened by 8 bases and J by 7 bases, with 20 bases between the two germline ends. DNA of the CDR3: TGTGCCAGCGTGGGGGATAAAGAGTCATGGACCCAGTACTTC. It translates to CASVGDKESWTQYF.

The chain carries TRBV6-1 and TRBJ2-5; D remains unclear. CDR1 MNHNS and CDR2 SASEGT come from the germline V gene. This CDR3 spans 13 amino acids. V was trimmed by 5 bases and J by 5 bases, leaving 12 bases between them. The CDR3 loop is CASSPLASETQYF. CDR3 nucleotide sequence: TGTGCCAGCAGTCCCCTTGCATCGGAGACCCAGTACTTC.

This clonotype was seen a single time. The V gene is TRBV27, the J gene TRBJ1-6, with no clear D. The CDR3 totals 14 residues. Per the germline V gene, CDR1 is MNHEY and CDR2 is SMNVEV (reference sequence). V was trimmed by 7 bases and J by 0 bases, leaving 7 bases between them. The CDR3 bases are TGTGCCAGCACGGATCGCTCCTATAATTCACCCCTCCACTTT. Translation gives CASTDRSYNSPLHF.

The rearrangement links TRBV4-1 to TRBJ2-1, with D perhaps matching TRBD2 (6 bases). The germline V gene encodes CDR1 MGHRA and CDR2 YSYEKL. V lost 0 bases and J 3 bases, leaving 12 bases between the germline ends. The CDR3 is 16 residues long. This chain's CDR3 is CASSQEVGLFYNEQFF. As DNA, the CDR3 is TGCGCCAGCAGCCAAGAAGTGGGACTTTTCTACAATGAGCAGTTCTTC.

CDR3 region: CASSLGSGPYEQYF. Written as DNA, the CDR3 is TGTGCCAGCAGCTTAGGTAGCGGACCCTACGAGCAGTACTTC. V usage is TRBV7-6 and J usage is TRBJ2-7; TRBD2 is a possible D gene (6 bases). This CDR3 spans 14 amino acids. V was cut by 1 base and J by 2 bases, with 9 bases left in between. Germline V gene sequence: CDR1 SGHVS, CDR2 FNYEAQ.

This clonotype was observed a few times. V usage is TRBV6-2 or TRBV6-3 and J usage is TRBJ2-7; unclear D gene. The V end was cut by 5 bases, the J end by 3 bases, with 8 bases between. This CDR3 has 12 residues. Germline V lookup: CDR1 MNHEY, CDR2 SVGEGT. The chain's CDR3 is CASSPHDYEQYF. As DNA, the CDR3 is TGTGCCAGCAGTCCGCACGACTACGAGCAGTACTTC.

In its sample, this clonotype was seen many times. The chain uses TRBV28 and TRBJ2-3, with D perhaps matching TRBD1 (6 bases). V lost 5 bases and J 1 base, leaving 10 bases between the germline ends. Germline V gives CDR1 MDHEN, CDR2 SYDVKM. There are 14 residues in the CDR3. CDR3 region: CASSLDRRTDTQYF. DNA for the CDR3: TGTGCCAGCAGTCTCGACAGGCGCACAGATACGCAGTATTTT. The variable domain in full, with the rest retrieved from reference TRBV28 and TRBJ2-3, is DVKVTQSSRYLVKRTGEKVFLECVQDMDHENMFWYRQDPGLGLRLIYFSYDVKMKEKGDIPEGYSVSREKKERFSLILESASTNQTSMYLCASSLDRRTDTQYFGPGTRLTVL.

V gene TRBV7-9 combines with J gene TRBJ2-7, with 11 bases fitting TRBD1. J was trimmed by 3 bases and V by 5 bases; bases with no gene match: 3. The CDR3 length is 14 residues. Looked up from germline, CDR1 is SEHNR and CDR2 is FQNEAQ (reference sequence). The DNA of the CDR3 is TGTGCCAGCAGCCATGGGACAGGGGGCTACGAGCAGTACTTC. Its protein is CASSHGTGGYEQYF.

This chain uses TRBV2 with TRBJ1-6, with TRBD1 matching over 7 bases. The V segment lost 5 bases and the J segment 9 bases; nucleotides outside the gene matches: 10. The CDR3 has 15 amino acids. In germline, CDR1 is SNHLY, CDR2 FYNNEI. The CDR3 nucleotides read TGTGCCAGCAGTCGTCGCACAGGGGTGGCTTCACCCCTCCACTTT. Residues: CASSRRTGVASPLHF.

This clonotype was counted between two and nine times. CDR3 amino acids: CASSEASLSYEQYF. The DNA for the CDR3 is TGTGCCAGCAGTGAGGCGAGTCTTTCCTACGAGCAGTACTTC. This chain links TRBV6-1 with TRBJ2-7; D is ambiguous. V was clipped by 3 bases and J by 1 base, with 10 bases between them. CDR1 is MNHNS, CDR2 SASEGT, per germline. The CDR3 is 14 amino acids.

This chain links TRBV12-5 with TRBJ2-7; D not resolved. Germline V gene sequence: CDR1 LGHNT, CDR2 FRNRAP. Deletions cut 0 bases from V and 2 bases from J, with 11 bases between. CDR3 length: 15 amino acids. CDR3 amino acids: CASGLVLGRPYEQYF. DNA of the CDR3: TGTGCTAGTGGTTTGGTACTTGGCCGACCCTACGAGCAGTACTTC.

This clonotype turned up a few times. The chain joins TRBV7-8 to TRBJ2-5; 8 bases fit TRBD2. Germline CDR1 is SGHVS and CDR2 is FQNEAQ. The CDR3 spans 16 residues. J gave up 2 bases and V 5 bases, and 10 bases lay outside the gene matches. CDR3 residues: CASSQGYGRDQETQYF. CDR3 in DNA: TGTGCCAGCAGCCAGGGGTACGGGAGGGATCAAGAGACCCAGTACTTC.

This clonotype was recorded a few times. The rearrangement joins TRBV29-1 to TRBJ2-2, with D tentatively TRBD2 (6 bases). The germline V and J ends were trimmed by 3 bases and 0 bases, with 8 bases remaining between them. The CDR3 has 14 amino acids. Germline CDR1 is SQVTM and CDR2 is ANQGSEA. CDR3 DNA: TGCAGCGTTGAGGGGGGAGCGAACACCGGGGAGCTGTTTTTT. Translated, it gives CSVEGGANTGELFF.

V gene TRBV7-2 combines with J gene TRBJ1-3, with D possibly being TRBD1 (5 bases). The CDR3 spans 15 residues. Trimming stripped 1 base from V and 2 bases from J, with 9 bases between. CDR1 SGHTA and CDR2 FQGNSA come from the germline V gene. CDR3 sequence reads: CASSLVGGAGNTIYF. The CDR3 DNA reads as TGTGCCAGCAGCTTAGTGGGGGGGGCTGGAAACACCATATATTTT.

This clonotype has a handful of counts. The rearrangement links TRBV6-2 or TRBV6-3 to TRBJ2-7, with 7 bases fitting TRBD1. J lost 3 bases, V lost 6 bases, and 8 bases had no gene match. From germline, CDR1 is MNHEY and CDR2 SVGEGT. The CDR3 spans 14 residues. The CDR3 sequence is CASRGQGVLYEQYF. The CDR3 DNA reads TGTGCCAGCAGAGGGCAGGGGGTACTCTACGAGCAGTACTTC.

This clonotype showed up just a few times. The chain is built from TRBV9 and TRBJ2-5, with D unresolved. The CDR3 is 17 amino acids. The germline gives CDR1 SGDLS, CDR2 YYNGEE. The V and J ends lost 3 bases and 0 bases respectively, with 18 bases between them. The CDR3 DNA is TGTGCCAGCAGCGGCGCTCTAAGCCCTCTGTACCAAGAGACCCAGTACTTC. Translating gives CASSGALSPLYQETQYF.

This clonotype was counted between two and nine times. The chain has TRBV12-3 or TRBV12-4 and TRBJ2-3; D is perhaps TRBD1 or TRBD2 (6 bases each). The CDR3 contains 16 residues. Trimming shortened V by 6 bases and J by 4 bases, and 20 bases separated the two germline ends. The CDR3 sequence is CASRRGQRAVADTQYF. DNA for the CDR3: TGTGCCAGCAGGCGAGGACAGCGGGCTGTGGCAGATACGCAGTATTTT.